This TCR beta chain was profiled in a study of shared clonotypes between healthy human individuals (dated by TCRdb to about 2020). For context, the study as a whole: A couple of women and a few men aged 18 to 49 years were included in the cohort. For each donor, three plates each were used for CD4 naive and CD4 memory, two plates were used for CD8 naive, and one plate was used for CD8 memory. To estimate repertoire size and how much clonotype sharing occurs between individuals, the study deeply sequenced the blood TCR repertoires of five healthy adults. Between about 0.8 and 9 billion PBMCs per donor were obtained by leukapheresis. To increase sequencing depth and limit assay-specific biases, TCR repertoire library preparation and sequencing were carried out by different laboratories using diverse techniques. Points the paper makes about the study in general: Naive subsets generally had larger estimated clonotype richness than memory subsets did. Because the study included a small number of donors, the genetic and exposure-history diversity represented was limited. Even with the large sequencing depth, rarefaction of the sorted-subset datasets indicated that sequencing was incomplete. Pairwise subsampling indicated that sequencing depth was expected to affect the degree of clonotype sharing among donors. Sampling was limited to blood, and TCR repertoires in tissue likely differ from TCR repertoires in blood. Compared with non-shared clonotypes, the clonotypes found in all four sorted-subset donors had higher generation probabilities. Sharing across a few donors was observed for approximately 5% of naive CD4, less than 4% of naive CD8, roughly 2.4% of memory CD4, and about 0.4% of memory CD8 clonotypes.

Using the deep immunoSEQ assay, multiplex PCR amplified TCR CDR3 regions from genomic DNA. Extracted genomic DNA from each cell subset was distributed evenly across all wells of several immunoSEQ 96-well plates, and each plate was treated as a replicate. Each replicate PCR for sorted subsets received about 180 ng genomic DNA, equal to about 30,000 T cell genomes. Purified libraries were measured with a Qubit 3.0 fluorometer, size-checked on a Bioanalyzer 2100, and measured again with the KAPA Library Quantification kit. Each immunoSEQ 96-well plate was sequenced on its own single-read 150-cycle Illumina NextSeq 550 flow cell. The authors processed their data as follows. Because the immunoSEQ output held only junctional sequences and lacked quality scores, the filtering could not match the filtering applied to full-length reads. Sequences were annotated with PyIR, a Python wrapper for IgBLAST v1.9, and V/J genes and CDR3 were assigned using IMGT germline references. Reads with weak V/J assignments (E-value above 1e-6), missing CDR3, stop codons, out-of-frame junctions, or ambiguous translated residues were removed. V3J clonotypes were defined as sequences sharing the same inferred V gene, J gene, and CDR3 amino acid sequence. To compute the percentage overlap between repertoires, the number of shared unique clonotypes was divided by the size of the smaller repertoire. RTK rarefaction, the Chao1 estimator, and Recon v2.1 estimates of unobserved clonotypes were used to assess repertoire richness. OLGA was used to compute generation probabilities for all TCRbeta clonotypes that the gDNA method yielded from a handful of donors. In its TCRdb copy, this immuneACCESS table keeps in-frame sequences only and misses some clones. Where compared with another copy, unresolved V genes explain less than half of these, and the others have no known cause. For V, J and clone size, that table is used; D and trimming come from the DNA. The sample yields some 1,600,000 clones; 95% to 99% were counted once. Of the sample, 0.4% to 0.45% is held by the ten largest clones.

The donors were healthy, HIV-negative adults with no recently reported acute infections or vaccinations. Only Caucasian adults living in Nashville, Tennessee, USA were represented among the donors. CD4+ T cells were enriched by magnetic negative selection; naive cells were then positively selected on CD45RA, and the negative fraction formed the memory subset. After blood collection by leukapheresis, PBMCs were isolated using Ficoll-Histopaque density gradient centrifugation and then cryopreserved in the vapor phase of liquid nitrogen. Analytical flow cytometry was used to check the purity and quantity of every magnetically sorted T cell population. Genomic DNA was isolated from every sorted fraction and measured by UV absorbance on a Nanodrop 2000c. Regarding this clone: This receptor's antigen is unknown. No much larger clonotype is one base removed from it; base qualities were not supplied.

The V end gives up 1 base and the J end 4 bases, leaving 6 bases in the junction not matched to a gene. The CDR3 has 15 amino acids, counting the end cysteine and phenylalanine. Here the CDR3 DNA is all that survives: 45 bases in frame from base 1. Looking up the germline V gene yields CDR1 SGHRS and CDR2 YFSETQ. The sample taken for sequencing was naive CD4+ T cells sorted from blood. According to the study, the label for this sample's cell subset or site signals: CD45RA+ positively selected. This TCR was recovered from a man aged 25 to 40 in good health. The chain is encoded by TRBV5-1 joined to TRBJ2-7, with 9 junctional bases fitting TRBD1. DNA sequence: TGCGCCAGCAGCTTGACGGGACAGGGCTTATACGAGCAGTACTTC. The translation is CASSLTGQGLYEQYF.